These 18 T cell receptor beta chains were all obtained from the same sample, sequenced in a study of chemoradiotherapy in HPV16-positive cancers. Only in-frame clones appear in the TCRdb table, and some are missing; sequencing was by immunoSEQ multiplex PCR. The sample carries thousands of clones, approximately 90% recorded once. Specimen: tumor tissue, collected from a patient who underwent chemoradiotherapy. These receptors all come from a human donor with HPV-associated anogenital cancer.

The chain uses TRBV19 and TRBJ1-3; D is unresolved. The CDR3 is 15 amino acids. Per germline, CDR1 LNHDA and CDR2 SQIVND (reference sequence). Trimming removed 5 bases from V and 2 bases from J, with 13 bases in between. The CDR3 bases are TGTGCCAGTAGTCGTCTAGAGGTCCCTGGAAACACCATATATTTT. Translated: CASSRLEVPGNTIYF.

CDR3 nucleotide sequence: TGTGCCAGCAGCTTAGCGTTGGGGGCAACTAATGAAAAACTGTTTTTT. The encoded protein is CASSLALGATNEKLFF. J is TRBJ1-4 and V is TRBV7-9; D perhaps matches TRBD1 (5 bases). Between the trimmed V and J ends, which lost 0 bases and 0 bases, there was a span of 8 bases. Germline lookup yields CDR1 SEHNR and CDR2 FQNEAQ (reference sequence). The CDR3 sequence is 16 residues long.

V and J are TRBV9 and TRBJ2-3; 10 bases map to TRBD2. The CDR3 spans 17 residues. Germline CDR1 and CDR2: SGDLS and YYNGEE. V lost 4 bases, J lost 4 bases, and 12 bases stayed unmatched. CDR3 region: CASSNLEAGGNADTQYF. In DNA, the CDR3 is TGTGCCAGCAGCAATTTAGAAGCGGGAGGGAACGCAGATACGCAGTATTTT.

The chain joins TRBV6-5 to TRBJ2-7; D is possibly TRBD2 (5 bases). The CDR3 is made up of 13 amino acids. V lost 0 bases and J lost 7, with 10 bases in between. CDR1 is MNHEY, CDR2 SVGAGI, per germline. The CDR3 is CASSYSGRGEQYF. The CDR3 DNA follows: TGTGCCAGCAGTTACTCCGGCAGAGGGGAGCAGTACTTC.

This clone is a singleton in its sample. V usage is TRBV7-6 and J usage is TRBJ2-5; D is uncertain. V lost 1 base and J lost 4, with 10 bases in between. This CDR3 spans 14 amino acids. Germline V gene sequence: CDR1 SGHVS, CDR2 FNYEAQ. The CDR3: CASSLGGSRETQYF. CDR3 sequence (DNA): TGTGCCAGCAGCTTAGGCGGTAGCCGAGAGACCCAGTACTTC.

The chain recombines TRBV7-9 with TRBJ2-5; 7 bases are a match to TRBD1. Trimming took 7 bases from V and 5 from J; bases not matched to a gene: 13. The germline V gene encodes CDR1 SEHNR and CDR2 FQNEAQ (reference sequence). CDR3 length: 15 amino acids. The CDR3 region is CASTTRDRVGETQYF. The CDR3 DNA reads as TGTGCCAGCACCACCAGAGACAGGGTGGGGGAGACCCAGTACTTC.

The V gene is TRBV5-4, the J gene TRBJ2-2, with 10 bases aligning to TRBD1. CDR1 is SGHNT, CDR2 YYREEE, per germline (reference sequence). The CDR3 extends over 15 amino acids. The V segment lost 2 bases and the J segment 6 bases; nucleotides outside the gene matches: 4. The CDR3 here is CASSFPGTGAGELFF. The CDR3 DNA is TGTGCCAGCAGCTTCCCCGGGACAGGGGCCGGGGAGCTGTTTTTT.

The chain joins TRBV20-1 to TRBJ2-7, with 8 bases that match TRBD2. The CDR3 has 11 residues. CDR1 and CDR2 (germline): DFQATT, SNEGSKA (reference sequence). The junction had 5 bases not matched to a gene; V was cut back by 6 bases and J by 7 bases. DNA for the CDR3: TGCAGTGCAAACCGGGGGGGGGAGCAGTACTTC. This sequence encodes CSANRGGEQYF.

The chain combines TRBV5-3 with TRBJ2-7, with 8 bases matching TRBD1. Being an ORF, TRBV5-3 has a function that is uncertain. J lost 5 bases, V lost 4 bases, and 5 bases had no gene match. The CDR3 is 13 amino acids. The CDR3: CARSAAGGNEQYF. The CDR3 DNA reads TGTGCCAGAAGCGCGGCAGGGGGCAACGAGCAGTACTTC.

V usage is TRBV14 and J usage is TRBJ2-3, with TRBD1 identical over 12 bases. The CDR3 totals 18 residues. Germline CDR1 and CDR2: SGHDN and FVKESK. The ends lost 2 bases at V and 4 bases at J; junction bases unmatched: 10. In nucleotides, the CDR3 is TGTGCCAGCAGCCAACACCTCGGGACAGGGGGCGCATCAGATACGCAGTATTTT. Translation: CASSQHLGTGGASDTQYF.

The chain uses TRBV19 and TRBJ1-2; TRBD1 matches at 9 bases. With V trimmed by 5 bases and J by 6 bases, 10 bases remained unmatched. This CDR3 spans 15 amino acids. Germline V gives CDR1 LNHDA, CDR2 SQIVND (reference sequence). The CDR3 bases are TGTGCCAGTAGTTTGACAGGGGGAAACGCCGATGGCTACACCTTC. Translation gives CASSLTGGNADGYTF.

The V and J genes are TRBV12-5 and TRBJ2-6; 8 nucleotides agree with TRBD1. J was trimmed by 15 bases and V by 6 bases; bases with no gene match: 10. CDR1 and CDR2 from the germline V gene are LGHNT and FRNRAP. This CDR3 spans 13 amino acids. This CDR3 reads CASGPQGARDLTF. The CDR3 nucleotides read TGTGCTAGTGGCCCGCAGGGGGCGCGAGACCTGACTTTC.

With respect to this clone: Distinct nucleotide sequences in the sample also encode this CDR3. This chain connects TRBV19 to TRBJ1-2; weak D call: TRBD1 (5 bases). V was cut by 6 bases and J by 4 bases, with 12 bases left in between. Germline CDR1 reads LNHDA; CDR2 reads SQIVND (reference sequence). The CDR3 sequence is 13 residues long. The DNA for the CDR3 is TGTGCCAGTAGCCCAGACAGAAGCTATGGCTACACCTTC. Encoded protein: CASSPDRSYGYTF.

This sequence joins TRBV5-4 and TRBJ2-3; 13 bases are shared with TRBD2. V lost 4 bases, J lost 5 bases, and 4 bases stayed unmatched. The CDR3 is made up of 15 amino acids. Per germline, CDR1 SGHNT and CDR2 YYREEE (reference sequence). The CDR3 DNA follows: TGTGCCAGCAGCCGAGGACTAGCGGGAGAAGATACGCAGTATTTT. Translating it yields CASSRGLAGEDTQYF.

The rearrangement joins TRBV2 to TRBJ2-7, with 11 bases lining up with TRBD2. Germline values: CDR1 SNHLY, CDR2 FYNNEI. This CDR3 comprises 15 residues. Trimming removed 8 bases from V and 2 bases from J; junction bases left unmatched: 8. The CDR3 is CASCTGLAETYEQYF. CDR3 nucleotides: TGTGCCAGCTGTACGGGACTAGCGGAGACCTACGAGCAGTACTTC.

The chain joins TRBV5-6 to TRBJ1-5, with TRBD1 matching over 10 bases. In germline, CDR1 is SGHDT, CDR2 YYEEEE. Unmatched junction bases numbered 6, after V lost 4 bases and J lost 2 bases. This CDR3 comprises 16 residues. The CDR3 reads CASSLRDRGGNQPQHF. The DNA of the CDR3 is TGTGCCAGCAGCCTACGGGACAGGGGCGGCAATCAGCCCCAGCATTTT. Based on the CDR3 plus reference TRBV5-6 and TRBJ1-5, the full variable domain is DAGVTQSPTHLIKTRGQQVTLRCSPKSGHDTVSWYQQALGQGPQFIFQYYEEEERQRGNFPDRFSGHQFPNYSSELNVNALLLGDSALYLCASSLRDRGGNQPQHFGDGTRLSIL.

V usage is TRBV7-2 and J usage is TRBJ2-7; D call uncertain. Looked up from germline, CDR1 is SGHTA and CDR2 is FQGNSA. V was pared by 1 base and J by 3 bases, with 4 bases between. This CDR3 contains 12 residues. CDR3 loop: CASSLVRYEQYF. The CDR3 DNA reads TGTGCCAGCAGCTTAGTACGCTACGAGCAGTACTTC.

This clone showed up just once. This chain joins TRBV13 and TRBJ2-7; TRBD2 matches at 15 bases. CDR1 and CDR2 (germline): PRHDT, FYEKMQ (reference sequence). V shed 3 bases and J 4 bases; nucleotides not matched to a gene: 7. The CDR3 has 17 amino acids. In nucleotides, the CDR3 is TGTGCCAGCAGCTTCAGGACTAGCGGGAGGGCCTGGTACGAGCAGTACTTC. Translated, it gives CASSFRTSGRAWYEQYF.